One T cell receptor beta chain is described in this entry. This entry comes from a study of T cells in Graves' hyperthyroidism and ophthalmopathy. Aged 18 to 65, the patients had hyperthyroidism that was newly diagnosed and had lasted under 2 months. There were TCR beta CDR3 regions amplified from RNA transcripts. In the first-round RT-PCR of the TCR CDR3, the HTBI primer set was used. MiXCR, run by TCRdb on the multiplex PCR reads, gives a single entry per CDR3 protein. The sample holds over 300,000 distinct CDR3 sequences; about 14% are singletons and the top ten take about 10%. Germline CDR1 reads MNHEY; CDR2 reads SMNVEV (reference sequence). V was clipped by 7 bases and J by 1 base, with 8 bases between them. This CDR3 is 12 amino acids long.

This receptor was obtained from a woman in her sixties or seventies with Graves' hyperthyroidism. Material: blood. The chain recombines TRBV27 with TRBJ2-7; weak D call: TRBD1 (6 bases). This CDR3 is CASKRGSYEQYF. CDR3 in DNA: TGTGCCAGCAAGAGGGGGTCCTACGAGCAGTACTTC.